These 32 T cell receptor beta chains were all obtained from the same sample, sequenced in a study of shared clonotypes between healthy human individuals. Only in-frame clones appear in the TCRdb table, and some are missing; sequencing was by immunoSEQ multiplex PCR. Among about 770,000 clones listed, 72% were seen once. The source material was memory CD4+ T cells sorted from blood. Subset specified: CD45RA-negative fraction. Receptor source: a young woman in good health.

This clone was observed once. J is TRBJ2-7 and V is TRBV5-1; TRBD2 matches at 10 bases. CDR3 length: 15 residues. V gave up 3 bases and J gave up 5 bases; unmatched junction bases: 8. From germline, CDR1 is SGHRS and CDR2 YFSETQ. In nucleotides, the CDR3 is TGCGCCAGCAGCTCCATAGCGGGAGGAGGTAACGAGCAGTACTTC. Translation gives CASSSIAGGGNEQYF. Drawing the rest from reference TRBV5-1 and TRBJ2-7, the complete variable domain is KAGVTQTPRYLIKTRGQQVTLSCSPISGHRSVSWYQQTPGQGLQFLFEYFSETQRNKGNFPGRFSGRQFSNSRSEMNVSTLELGDSALYLCASSSIAGGGNEQYFGPGTRLTVT.

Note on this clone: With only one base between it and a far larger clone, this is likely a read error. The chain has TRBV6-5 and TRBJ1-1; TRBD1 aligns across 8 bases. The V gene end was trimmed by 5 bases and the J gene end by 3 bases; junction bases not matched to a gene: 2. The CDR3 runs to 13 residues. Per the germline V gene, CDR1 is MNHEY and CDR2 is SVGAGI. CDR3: CASSGQGDTEAFF. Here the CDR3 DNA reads TGTGCCAGCAGTGGACAGGGCGACACTGAAGCTTTCTTT.

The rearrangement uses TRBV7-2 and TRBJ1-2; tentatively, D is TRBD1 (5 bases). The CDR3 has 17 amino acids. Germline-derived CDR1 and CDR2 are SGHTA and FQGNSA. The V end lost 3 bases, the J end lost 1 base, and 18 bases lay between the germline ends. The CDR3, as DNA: TGTGCCAGCAGCTTCCGTAAGGGGTCTACTGATAACTATGGCTACACCTTC. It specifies CASSFRKGSTDNYGYTF.

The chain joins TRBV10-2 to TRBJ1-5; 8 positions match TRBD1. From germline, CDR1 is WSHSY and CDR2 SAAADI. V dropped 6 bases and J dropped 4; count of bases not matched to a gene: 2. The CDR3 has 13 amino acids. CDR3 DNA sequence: TGCGCCAGCAGAGGACAGGGAAATCAGCCCCAGCATTTT. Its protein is CASRGQGNQPQHF.

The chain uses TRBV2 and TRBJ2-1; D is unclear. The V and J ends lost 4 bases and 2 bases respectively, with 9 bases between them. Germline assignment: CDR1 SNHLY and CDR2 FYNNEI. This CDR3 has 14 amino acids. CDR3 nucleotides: TGTGCCAGCAGTGGGGCGGACCCCTACAATGAGCAGTTCTTC. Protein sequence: CASSGADPYNEQFF.

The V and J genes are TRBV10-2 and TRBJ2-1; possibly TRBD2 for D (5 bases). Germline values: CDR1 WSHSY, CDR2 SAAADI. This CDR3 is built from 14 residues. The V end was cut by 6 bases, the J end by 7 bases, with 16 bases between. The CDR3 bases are TGCGCCAGCAGCCCCGGTCGGGAATGGAATGAGCAGTTCTTC. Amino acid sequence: CASSPGREWNEQFF.

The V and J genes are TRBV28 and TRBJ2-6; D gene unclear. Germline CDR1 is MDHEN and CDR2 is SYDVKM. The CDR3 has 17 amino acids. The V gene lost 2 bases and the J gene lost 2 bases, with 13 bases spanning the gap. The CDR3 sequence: CASSLTQISTGANVLTF. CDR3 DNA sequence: TGTGCCAGCAGTTTAACACAGATCTCCACTGGGGCCAACGTCCTGACTTTC.

This CDR3 reads CASSLGGGGYNEQFF. CDR3 nucleotides: TGTGCCAGCAGCTTAGGTGGGGGAGGCTACAATGAGCAGTTCTTC. The V call is TRBV7-6, the J call TRBJ2-1; D perhaps matches TRBD2 (6 bases). Trimming stripped 1 base from V and 3 bases from J, with 10 bases between. The length of the CDR3 is 15 residues. Germline CDR1 reads SGHVS; CDR2 reads FNYEAQ.

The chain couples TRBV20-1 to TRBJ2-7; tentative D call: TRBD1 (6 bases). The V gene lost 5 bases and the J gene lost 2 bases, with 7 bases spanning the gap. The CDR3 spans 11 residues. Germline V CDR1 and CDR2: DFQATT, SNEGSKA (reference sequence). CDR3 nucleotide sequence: TGCAGTGCTGGACAGCCCTACGAGCAGTACTTC. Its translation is CSAGQPYEQYF.

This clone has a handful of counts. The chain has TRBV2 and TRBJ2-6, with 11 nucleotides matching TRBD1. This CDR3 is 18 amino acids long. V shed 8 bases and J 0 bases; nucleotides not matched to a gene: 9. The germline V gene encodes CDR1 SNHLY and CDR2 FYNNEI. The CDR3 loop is CASSITGTGGSGANVLTF. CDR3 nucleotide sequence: TGTGCCAGCTCCATTACCGGGACAGGGGGCTCTGGGGCCAACGTCCTGACTTTC.

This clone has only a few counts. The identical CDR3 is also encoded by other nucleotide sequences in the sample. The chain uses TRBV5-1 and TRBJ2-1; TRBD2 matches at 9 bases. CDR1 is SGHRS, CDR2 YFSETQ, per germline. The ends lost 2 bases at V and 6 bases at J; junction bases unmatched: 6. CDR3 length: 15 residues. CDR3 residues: CASSLQTSGVNEQFF. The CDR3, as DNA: TGCGCCAGCAGCTTACAGACTAGCGGCGTCAATGAGCAGTTCTTC.

CDR3 protein: CASSKRSASSYNEQFF. The DNA for the CDR3 is TGTGCCAGCAGTAAACGGTCAGCTAGCTCCTACAATGAGCAGTTCTTC. The rearrangement uses TRBV2 and TRBJ2-1; D is unclear. V was cut by 5 bases and J by 0 bases, with 14 bases left in between. This CDR3 has 16 residues. Germline V CDR1 and CDR2: SNHLY, FYNNEI.

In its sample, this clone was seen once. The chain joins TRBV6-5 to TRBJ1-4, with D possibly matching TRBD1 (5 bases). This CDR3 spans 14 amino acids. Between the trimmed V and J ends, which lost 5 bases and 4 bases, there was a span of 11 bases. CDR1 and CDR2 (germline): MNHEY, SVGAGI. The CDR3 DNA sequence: TGTGCCAGCAGTATGGGGGGTGTTAATGAAAAACTGTTTTTT. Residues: CASSMGGVNEKLFF.

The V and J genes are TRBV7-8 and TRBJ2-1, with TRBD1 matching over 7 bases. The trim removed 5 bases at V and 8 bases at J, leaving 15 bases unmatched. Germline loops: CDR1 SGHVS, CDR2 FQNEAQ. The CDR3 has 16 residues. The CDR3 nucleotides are TGTGCCAGCAGCAATTCCCCCAATTACAGGGGCCATGAGCAGTTCTTC. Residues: CASSNSPNYRGHEQFF.

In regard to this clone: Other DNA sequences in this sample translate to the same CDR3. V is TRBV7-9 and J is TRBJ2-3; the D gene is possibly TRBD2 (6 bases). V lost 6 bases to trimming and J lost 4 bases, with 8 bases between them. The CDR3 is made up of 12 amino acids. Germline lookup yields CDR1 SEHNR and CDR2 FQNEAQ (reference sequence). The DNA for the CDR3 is TGTGCCAGCAGTACGGGGGCAGATACGCAGTATTTT. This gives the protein CASSTGADTQYF.

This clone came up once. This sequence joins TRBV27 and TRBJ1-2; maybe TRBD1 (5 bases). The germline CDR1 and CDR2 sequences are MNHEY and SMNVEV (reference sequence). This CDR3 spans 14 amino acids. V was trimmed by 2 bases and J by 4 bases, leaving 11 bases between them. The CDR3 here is CASSLQGGSYGYTF. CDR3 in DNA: TGTGCCAGCAGTTTACAGGGTGGGAGCTATGGCTACACCTTC.

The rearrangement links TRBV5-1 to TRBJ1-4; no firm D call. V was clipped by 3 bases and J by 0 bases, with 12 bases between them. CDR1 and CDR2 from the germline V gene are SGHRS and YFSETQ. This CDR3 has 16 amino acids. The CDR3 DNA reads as TGCGCCAGCAGCTACTCAGGAGCGGCAACTAATGAAAAACTGTTTTTT. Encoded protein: CASSYSGAATNEKLFF.

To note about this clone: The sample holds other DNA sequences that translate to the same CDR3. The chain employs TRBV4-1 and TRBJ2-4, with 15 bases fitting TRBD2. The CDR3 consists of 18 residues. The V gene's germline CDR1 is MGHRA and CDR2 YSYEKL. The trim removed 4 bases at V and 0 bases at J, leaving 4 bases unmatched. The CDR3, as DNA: TGCGCCAGCAGCCCGGGACTAGCGGGAGGACTAGCCAAAAACATTCAGTACTTC. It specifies CASSPGLAGGLAKNIQYF.

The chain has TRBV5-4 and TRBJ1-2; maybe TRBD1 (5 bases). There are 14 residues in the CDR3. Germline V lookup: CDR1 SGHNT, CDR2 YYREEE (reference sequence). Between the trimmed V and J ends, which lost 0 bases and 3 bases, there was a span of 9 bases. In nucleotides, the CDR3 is TGTGCCAGCAGCTTGGCTGGGGGGGACTATGGCTACACCTTC. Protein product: CASSLAGGDYGYTF.

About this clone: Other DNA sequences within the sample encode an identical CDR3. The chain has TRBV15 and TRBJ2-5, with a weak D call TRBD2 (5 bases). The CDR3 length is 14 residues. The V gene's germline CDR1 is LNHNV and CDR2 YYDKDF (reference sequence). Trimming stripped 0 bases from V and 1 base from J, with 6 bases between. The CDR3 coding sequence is TGTGCCACCAGCAGAGATCGGGGCCAAGAGACCCAGTACTTC. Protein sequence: CATSRDRGQETQYF.

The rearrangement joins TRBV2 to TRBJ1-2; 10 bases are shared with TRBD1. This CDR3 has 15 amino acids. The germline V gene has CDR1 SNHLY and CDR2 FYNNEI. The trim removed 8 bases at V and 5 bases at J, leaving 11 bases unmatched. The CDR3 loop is CASHIPGQGVYGYTF. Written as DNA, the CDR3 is TGTGCCAGCCATATTCCCGGACAGGGGGTTTATGGCTACACCTTC.

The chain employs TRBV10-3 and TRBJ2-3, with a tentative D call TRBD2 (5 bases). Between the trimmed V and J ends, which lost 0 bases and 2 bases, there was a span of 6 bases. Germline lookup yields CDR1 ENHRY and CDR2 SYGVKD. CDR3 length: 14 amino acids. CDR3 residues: CAISESRDTDTQYF. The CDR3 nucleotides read TGTGCCATCAGTGAGTCCCGGGACACAGATACGCAGTATTTT.

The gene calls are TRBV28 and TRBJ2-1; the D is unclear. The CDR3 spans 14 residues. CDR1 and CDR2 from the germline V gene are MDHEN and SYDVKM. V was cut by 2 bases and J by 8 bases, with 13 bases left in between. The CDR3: CASSLPTSGDEQFF. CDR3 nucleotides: TGTGCCAGCAGTTTACCTACATCTGGGGATGAGCAGTTCTTC.

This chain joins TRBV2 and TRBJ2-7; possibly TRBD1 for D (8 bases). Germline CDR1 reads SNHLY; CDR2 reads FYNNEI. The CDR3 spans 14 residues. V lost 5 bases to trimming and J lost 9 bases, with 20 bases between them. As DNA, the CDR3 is TGTGCCAGCAGTAGACAGGGGAGGGAGAAAGCGCAGTACTTC. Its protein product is CASSRQGREKAQYF.

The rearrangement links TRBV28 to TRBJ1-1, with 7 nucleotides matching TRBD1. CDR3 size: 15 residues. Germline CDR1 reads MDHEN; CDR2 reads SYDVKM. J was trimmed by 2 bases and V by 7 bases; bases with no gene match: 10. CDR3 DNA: TGTGCCAGCAAGGAGGAGGGGGCGCAAAACACTGAAGCTTTCTTT. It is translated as CASKEEGAQNTEAFF.

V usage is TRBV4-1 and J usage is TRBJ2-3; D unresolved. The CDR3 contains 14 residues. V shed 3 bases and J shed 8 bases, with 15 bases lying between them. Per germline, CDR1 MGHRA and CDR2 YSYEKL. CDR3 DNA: TGCGCCAGCAGCCATCCCGCGGCAGACGGTACGCAGTATTTT. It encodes CASSHPAADGTQYF.

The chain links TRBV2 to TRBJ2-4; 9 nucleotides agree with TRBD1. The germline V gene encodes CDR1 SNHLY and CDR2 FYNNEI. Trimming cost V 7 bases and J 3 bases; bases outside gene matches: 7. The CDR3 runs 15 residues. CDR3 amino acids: CASINRGLGKNIQYF. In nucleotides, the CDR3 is TGTGCCAGCATTAACAGGGGGCTTGGCAAAAACATTCAGTACTTC.

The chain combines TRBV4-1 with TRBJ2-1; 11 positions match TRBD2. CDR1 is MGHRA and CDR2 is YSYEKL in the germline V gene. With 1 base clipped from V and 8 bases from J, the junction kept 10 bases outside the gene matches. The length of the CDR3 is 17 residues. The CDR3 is CASSQGILAGAKYEQFF. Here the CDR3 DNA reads TGCGCCAGCAGCCAAGGGATACTAGCGGGAGCAAAGTATGAGCAGTTCTTC.

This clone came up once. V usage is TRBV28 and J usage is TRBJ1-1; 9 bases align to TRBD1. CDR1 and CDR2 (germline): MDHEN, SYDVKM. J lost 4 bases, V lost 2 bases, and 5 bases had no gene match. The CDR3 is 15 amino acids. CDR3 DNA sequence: TGTGCCAGCAGTTTACTCGGGACAGGGTCCACTGAAGCTTTCTTT. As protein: CASSLLGTGSTEAFF.

In DNA form, the CDR3 reads TGCGCCAGCAGCCAAGGGGGACCGCTTAACTATGGCTACACCTTC. Amino acid sequence: CASSQGGPLNYGYTF. V gene TRBV4-1 combines with J gene TRBJ1-2; D is possibly TRBD1 (5 bases). The CDR3 runs 15 residues. Per the germline V gene, CDR1 is MGHRA and CDR2 is YSYEKL. Trimming pared 1 base from V and 1 base from J, leaving 10 bases between.

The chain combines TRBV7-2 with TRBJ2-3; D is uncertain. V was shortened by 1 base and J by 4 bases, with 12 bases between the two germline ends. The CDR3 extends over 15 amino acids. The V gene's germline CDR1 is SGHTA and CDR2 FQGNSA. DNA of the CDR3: TGTGCCAGCAGCTTAGTTGCCCTAGTGTCAGATACGCAGTATTTT. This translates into CASSLVALVSDTQYF.

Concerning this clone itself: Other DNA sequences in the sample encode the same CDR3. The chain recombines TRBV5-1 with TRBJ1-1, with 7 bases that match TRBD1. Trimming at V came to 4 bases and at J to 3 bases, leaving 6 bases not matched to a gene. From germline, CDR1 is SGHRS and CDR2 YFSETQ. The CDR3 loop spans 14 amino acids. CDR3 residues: CASSPGQPYTEAFF. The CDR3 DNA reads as TGCGCCAGCAGCCCGGGACAGCCTTACACTGAAGCTTTCTTT.